This is a list of T cell receptor beta chains from one sample in a study of naive and memory T cell subsets. TCRdb reanalysed the UMI-ligation and nested PCR reads using MiXCR and keeps one entry per CDR3 protein. In the table there are about 120,000 distinct CDR3 sequences, roughly 36% of which are singletons. Source material: central memory CD4+ T cells from blood. The source of these receptors is a human donor in good health. The CDR3 runs from the conserved cysteine through the conserved F or W. The order of the fields is D gene, clone size, V gene, J gene, CDR3 protein, CDR3 DNA. D genes are given only for firm matches. Clone size is given for some rows only: seen once, a few or many times, or a class if the clone is expanded.

>TRBD1|NA|TRBV28|TRBJ2-3
CASGQGRVRTDTQYF
TGTGCCAGCGGACAGGGGCGGGTACGCACAGATACGCAGTATTTT
>NA|few|TRBV28|TRBJ1-6
CASVESENSPLHF
TGTGCCAGCGTCGAGTCTGAGAATTCACCCCTCCACTTT
>TRBD1|NA|TRBV29-1|TRBJ1-1
CRISQGENTEAFF
TGCAGGATTTCCCAGGGGGAGAACACTGAAGCTTTCTTT
>NA|NA|TRBV14|TRBJ2-6
CASSQVGRAQSSGANVLTF
TGTGCCAGCAGCCAAGTAGGACGGGCGCAGAGCTCTGGGGCCAACGTCCTGACTTTC
>TRBD2|few|TRBV20-1|TRBJ2-5
CSPLRTSGQETQYF
TGCAGTCCCCTCCGGACTAGCGGTCAAGAGACCCAGTACTTC
>NA|NA|TRBV12-3/TRBV12-4|TRBJ2-7
CASSRGRTYEQYF
TGTGCCAGCAGTCGAGGACGGACCTACGAGCAGTACTTC
>NA|many|TRBV7-2|TRBJ2-4
CASSSPLAKNIQYF
TGTGCCAGCAGCTCCCCGCTAGCCAAAAACATTCAGTACTTC
>NA|few|TRBV6-6|TRBJ1-5
CASSYDGNSNQPQHF
TGTGCCAGCAGTTACGATGGAAATAGCAATCAGCCCCAGCATTTT
>NA|NA|TRBV7-7|TRBJ1-1
CASSLTTASEAFF
TGTGCTAGCAGCTTAACTACGGCCAGTGAAGCTTTCTTT
>NA|few|TRBV29-1|TRBJ1-5
CSVQQSGQPQHF
TGCAGCGTTCAGCAGTCGGGTCAGCCCCAGCATTTT
>NA|many|TRBV3-1|TRBJ2-5
CASSPSQETQYF
TGTGCCAGCAGCCCCAGCCAAGAGACCCAGTACTTC
>NA|few|TRBV6-5|TRBJ2-3
CASSYVAGKTDTQYF
TGTGCCAGCAGTTACGTGGCAGGAAAAACAGATACGCAGTATTTT
>TRBD2|NA|TRBV9|TRBJ2-7
CASSVNSGSSYEQYF
TGTGCCAGCAGCGTCAATAGCGGGAGCTCCTACGAGCAGTACTTC
>TRBD1|NA|TRBV19|TRBJ1-5
CASGTGQPQHF
TGTGCCAGTGGGACAGGGCAGCCCCAGCATTTT
>TRBD2|few|TRBV6-2/TRBV6-3|TRBJ2-1
CASFSLGVTSGRALIGNEQFF
TGTGCCAGCTTCTCCCTTGGAGTGACTAGCGGGAGGGCCCTCATCGGGAATGAGCAGTTCTTC
>TRBD2|few|TRBV20-1|TRBJ2-3
CSADLSLAETDTQYF
TGCAGTGCTGACCTTAGTCTAGCGGAGACAGATACGCAGTATTTT
>NA|NA|TRBV19|TRBJ2-2
CASKVRGPGELFF
TGTGCCAGTAAGGTTCGCGGGCCCGGGGAGCTGTTTTTT
>NA|NA|TRBV2|TRBJ2-7
CASRDWGYEQYF
TGTGCCAGCAGGGACTGGGGATACGAGCAGTACTTC
>TRBD1|NA|TRBV20-1|TRBJ1-1
CSARAGGRGPEAFF
TGCAGTGCTAGAGCCGGGGGCAGGGGGCCTGAAGCTTTCTTT
>TRBD1|NA|TRBV7-2|TRBJ1-6
CASRLTGRYSPLHF
TGTGCCAGCCGATTGACAGGGAGGTATTCACCCCTCCACTTT
>TRBD2|NA|TRBV5-1|TRBJ2-5
CASNPTGLAEETQYF
TGCGCCAGCAACCCAACGGGACTAGCGGAAGAGACCCAGTACTTC
>NA|NA|TRBV10-1|TRBJ2-1
CASSERRNSYNEQFF
TGCGCCAGCAGTGAGCGACGGAACTCCTACAATGAGCAGTTCTTC
>NA|few|TRBV30|TRBJ1-1
CAWSYTEAFF
TGTGCCTGGAGTTACACTGAAGCTTTCTTT
>NA|few|TRBV5-4|TRBJ1-6
CASSLDGYSPLHF
TGTGCCAGCAGCTTGGACGGCTATTCACCCCTCCACTTT
>NA|NA|TRBV6-5|TRBJ2-3
CASSYEGGGTQYF
TGTGCCAGCAGTTATGAGGGGGGAGGTACGCAGTATTTT
>NA|NA|TRBV2|TRBJ1-5
CASRGGRSNQPQHF
TGTGCCAGCAGGGGGGGGAGGAGCAATCAGCCCCAGCATTTT
>NA|NA|TRBV12-3/TRBV12-4|TRBJ2-5
CASSEIVLAPPGTQYF
TGTGCCAGCAGTGAAATCGTACTAGCTCCGCCGGGGACCCAGTACTTC
>TRBD2|few|TRBV20-1|TRBJ2-3
CSARRGRSADTQYF
TGCAGTGCTAGGCGCGGGAGGAGTGCAGATACGCAGTATTTT
>NA|NA|TRBV18|TRBJ1-5
CASSFSGMRQPQHF
TGTGCCAGCTCATTCTCGGGTATGAGGCAGCCCCAGCATTTT
>TRBD2|few|TRBV27|TRBJ2-3
CASRSGIPTDTQYF
TGTGCCAGCAGGAGCGGGATCCCTACAGATACGCAGTATTTT
>NA|NA|TRBV19|TRBJ1-1
CASSIDRGAEAFF
TGTGCCAGTAGTATAGATCGGGGGGCTGAAGCTTTCTTT
>NA|NA|TRBV6-5|TRBJ2-6
CASSRGFAAGANVLTF
TGTGCCAGCAGTCGCGGATTTGCCGCTGGGGCCAACGTCCTGACTTTC
>TRBD2|NA|TRBV27|TRBJ2-1
CASSLSRGLAGYNEQFF
TGTGCCAGCAGTTTATCAAGAGGACTAGCGGGATACAATGAGCAGTTCTTC
>NA|many|TRBV6-6|TRBJ2-3
CASSYGYQTDTQYF
TGTGCCAGCAGTTACGGGTATCAAACAGATACGCAGTATTTT
>TRBD1|many|TRBV5-1|TRBJ2-1
CASSSDRGSGLGSKWVF
TGCGCCAGCAGCTCGGACAGGGGGAGTGGACTAGGAAGTAAGTGGGTCTTC
>NA|few|TRBV5-4|TRBJ2-3
CASSFVGGGGPDTQYF
TGTGCCAGCAGCTTTGTAGGGGGAGGGGGTCCAGATACGCAGTATTTT
>NA|few|TRBV6-5|TRBJ1-6
CASKRGSNSPLHF
TGTGCCAGCAAGCGGGGGTCCAATTCACCCCTCCACTTT
>TRBD1|NA|TRBV2|TRBJ2-2
CASSEARTGTGELFF
TGTGCCAGCAGTGAAGCGCGGACAGGGACCGGGGAGCTGTTTTTT
>NA|NA|TRBV20-1|TRBJ1-5
CSARDSPLVGRRSNKPQHF
TGCAGTGCTAGAGATTCGCCGCTCGTCGGGCGTCGTAGCAATAAGCCCCAGCATTTT
>NA|NA|TRBV5-1|TRBJ2-3
CASSLVAITSTDTQYF
TGCGCCAGCAGCTTGGTGGCCATTACTAGCACAGATACGCAGTATTTT
>TRBD2|NA|TRBV2|TRBJ2-2
CASSGTSGRSGELFF
TGTGCCAGCAGTGGGACTAGCGGGAGATCCGGGGAGCTGTTTTTT
>TRBD1|few|TRBV20-1|TRBJ1-1
CSAPNPTGGGTEAFF
TGCAGTGCTCCAAACCCGACAGGGGGCGGCACTGAAGCTTTCTTT
>NA|NA|TRBV7-7|TRBJ2-1
CASSLLRGKNNEQFF
TGTGCCAGCAGCTTACTAAGGGGGAAGAACAATGAGCAGTTCTTC
>TRBD2|many|TRBV27|TRBJ2-3
CASSLSGRVDTDTQYF
TGTGCCAGCAGTTTGAGCGGGAGGGTAGACACAGATACGCAGTATTTT
>TRBD1|NA|TRBV7-9|TRBJ2-7
CASSPGRQGADF
TGTGCCAGCAGCCCAGGTAGACAGGGGGCGGACTTC
>TRBD1|few|TRBV30|TRBJ2-7
CAWAQGDEQYF
TGTGCCTGGGCCCAGGGGGACGAGCAGTACTTC
>NA|NA|TRBV28|TRBJ2-2
CASGRNLKPGELFF
TGTGCCAGCGGTCGAAACTTGAAACCCGGGGAGCTGTTTTTT
>TRBD1|NA|TRBV28|TRBJ1-5
CASSSAGTGDSNQPQHF
TGTGCCAGCAGTTCAGCCGGGACAGGAGATAGCAATCAGCCCCAGCATTTT
>TRBD2|many|TRBV20-1|TRBJ2-1
CSAQLAASYNEQFF
TGCAGTGCTCAACTAGCGGCAAGCTACAATGAGCAGTTCTTC
>NA|NA|TRBV5-1|TRBJ2-7
CASSFSRGPSEQYF
TGCGCCAGCAGCTTTTCTCGGGGGCCGAGCGAGCAGTACTTC
>NA|NA|TRBV5-6|TRBJ1-1
CASSPRDLRGAEAFF
TGTGCCAGCAGCCCCAGGGACCTACGTGGAGCTGAAGCTTTCTTT
>TRBD2|NA|TRBV7-2|TRBJ2-1
CASSLLAGGPSSASSYNEQFF
TGTGCCAGCAGTTTACTAGCGGGAGGGCCTTCTTCCGCGAGCTCCTACAATGAGCAGTTCTTC
>NA|NA|TRBV18|TRBJ2-7
CASSPQPGSGKEQYF
TGTGCCAGCTCACCACAACCAGGATCTGGTAAAGAGCAGTACTTC
>TRBD2|few|TRBV20-1|TRBJ2-6
CSAIGLAGVSGANVLTF
TGCAGTGCTATTGGACTAGCGGGAGTCTCTGGGGCCAACGTCCTGACTTTC
>NA|NA|TRBV13|TRBJ2-1
CASSFLATYNEQFF
TGTGCCAGCAGCTTTTTGGCGACCTACAATGAGCAGTTCTTC
>NA|few|TRBV6-6|TRBJ1-2
CASSYEGIGYGYTF
TGTGCCAGCAGTTACGAGGGCATCGGCTATGGCTACACCTTC
>TRBD2|medium-sized|TRBV27|TRBJ2-1
CASSPIGLAANSHNEQFF
TGTGCCAGCAGTCCTATAGGACTAGCGGCAAATTCCCACAATGAGCAGTTCTTC
>NA|NA|TRBV20-1|TRBJ2-1
CSEEGNGDEQFF
TGCAGTGAAGAGGGGAATGGCGATGAGCAGTTCTTC
>NA|NA|TRBV4-2|TRBJ2-5
CASSQDYREETQYF
TGTGCCAGCAGCCAAGATTACAGGGAAGAGACCCAGTACTTC